Presented here are 9 T cell receptor beta chains from one specimen sequenced in a study of cytomegalovirus exposure and HLA in healthy donors. PCR primers comprised 60 Vbeta and 13 Jbeta primers. Method: immunoSEQ multiplex PCR; TCRdb's copy keeps in-frame clones and lacks some. The sample includes approximately 97,000 clones, approximately 80% of them seen just once. The sample taken for sequencing was PBMCs. The receptors were gathered from a woman between 70 and 85 years old in good health and CMV-seropositive.

This clone was seen just once. This sequence joins TRBV28 and TRBJ2-3; 8 bases line up with TRBD2. The CDR3 spans 15 residues. J was trimmed by 2 bases and V by 3 bases; bases with no gene match: 4. The germline V gene has CDR1 MDHEN and CDR2 SYDVKM. The CDR3 loop is CASSFRGLDTDTQYF. As DNA, the CDR3 is TGTGCCAGCAGTTTTAGGGGACTAGACACAGATACGCAGTATTTT.

This rearrangement joins TRBV7-9 to TRBJ2-2; the match to TRBD1 covers 7 bases. J was trimmed by 6 bases and V by 0 bases; bases with no gene match: 4. The CDR3 covers 15 residues. The V gene's germline CDR1 is SEHNR and CDR2 FQNEAQ (reference sequence). The CDR3 is CASSLAGGIPGELFF. The CDR3, as DNA: TGTGCCAGCAGCTTAGCAGGGGGCATTCCCGGGGAGCTGTTTTTT.

This chain connects TRBV28 to TRBJ2-1; D might be TRBD2 (5 bases). The CDR3 extends over 14 amino acids. The germline V gene has CDR1 MDHEN and CDR2 SYDVKM. V was trimmed by 7 bases and J by 4 bases, leaving 14 bases between them. Here the CDR3 reads CASTPGLSYNEQFF. CDR3 nucleotides: TGTGCCAGCACCCCCGGACTTTCATACAATGAGCAGTTCTTC.

The rearrangement joins TRBV4-1 to TRBJ2-1, with D tentatively TRBD2 (6 bases). Looked up from germline, CDR1 is MGHRA and CDR2 is YSYEKL. Trimming left V 0 bases short and J 9 bases short, with 15 bases between. The CDR3 is made up of 15 amino acids. The CDR3 coding sequence is TGCGCCAGCAGCCAAGACCGGGGGAAAAAGACTGAGCAGTTCTTC. It encodes CASSQDRGKKTEQFF.

The chain joins TRBV27 to TRBJ1-5; the D gene is possibly TRBD1 (6 bases). Trimming left V 3 bases short and J 0 bases short, with 9 bases between. From germline, CDR1 is MNHEY and CDR2 SMNVEV (reference sequence). The CDR3 covers 15 residues. CDR3 protein: CASSFGGHSNQPQHF. The CDR3 DNA follows: TGTGCCAGCAGTTTTGGGGGACATAGCAATCAGCCCCAGCATTTT.

The chain has TRBV5-1 and TRBJ1-3, with a tentative D call TRBD1 (6 bases). The germline gives CDR1 SGHRS, CDR2 YFSETQ. CDR3 length equals 15 residues. Trimming took off 4 bases at V and 0 bases at J, with 11 bases between the two ends. The CDR3 loop is CASSPGQPSGNTIYF. The CDR3 DNA is TGCGCCAGCAGCCCCGGACAGCCCTCTGGAAACACCATATATTTT.

The V call is TRBV6-5, the J call TRBJ2-7; 10 bases line up with TRBD2. The germline V gene has CDR1 MNHEY and CDR2 SVGAGI. V shed 6 bases, J shed 3 bases, and the junction held 8 bases outside the gene matches. The CDR3 has 15 residues. Written as DNA, the CDR3 is TGTGCCAGCAGCCCGGTACTAGCGGGATACTACGAGCAGTACTTC. It translates to CASSPVLAGYYEQYF.

The genes are TRBV7-2 and TRBJ1-2; D is ambiguous. Looked up from germline, CDR1 is SGHTA and CDR2 is FQGNSA. The CDR3 sequence is 15 residues long. Trimming removed 1 base from V and 7 bases from J, with 16 bases in between. DNA for the CDR3: TGTGCCAGCAGCTTAGAGTGGGCGCCCTATGGTGGCTACACCTTC. It translates to CASSLEWAPYGGYTF.

This rearrangement joins TRBV30 to TRBJ1-1, with TRBD1 as a possible D gene (5 bases). CDR3 length equals 15 residues. V lost 3 bases and J 1 base, leaving 15 bases between the germline ends. The germline V gene encodes CDR1 GTSNPN and CDR2 SVGIG (reference sequence). In nucleotides, the CDR3 is TGTGCCTGGAGGGTAGGAGGGGTGAGGAACACTGAAGCTTTCTTT. Translated, it gives CAWRVGGVRNTEAFF. Looking up the rest from reference TRBV30 and TRBJ1-1 gives the full variable domain: SQTIHQWPATLVQPVGSPLSLECTVEGTSNPNLYWYRQAAGRGLQLLFYSVGIGQISSEVPQNLSASRPQDRQFILSSKKLLLSDSGFYLCAWRVGGVRNTEAFFGQGTRLTVV.